A selection of T cell receptor beta chains follows, all from one sample in a study of blood T cell repertoires in COVID-19. The protocol was immunoSEQ multiplex PCR, while the TCRdb copy is restricted to in-frame clones and leaves out a portion. The table includes 190,000 or so clones, roughly 82% detected once. The sample taken for sequencing was PBMCs or T cells enriched from blood (not recorded which). These receptors all come from a woman in her twenties or thirties who had recovered from COVID-19. CDR3s include the opening cysteine and the closing phenylalanine or tryptophan. The D gene is left open where the match is weak. Some rows mark clone size as missing; the rest say once, few, many or name a class of expanded clone.

V gene: TRBV28
J gene: TRBJ1-4
D gene: TRBD1
clone size: few
CDR3 protein: CASITTGGHEKLFF
CDR3 DNA: TGTGCCAGCATTACGACAGGGGGTCATGAAAAACTGTTTTTT

V gene: TRBV7-2
J gene: TRBJ1-1
D gene: -
clone size: -
CDR3 protein: CASSVGGLSTEAFF
CDR3 DNA: TGTGCCAGCAGCGTCGGGGGGTTAAGCACTGAAGCTTTCTTT

V gene: TRBV30
J gene: TRBJ1-3
D gene: -
clone size: few
CDR3 protein: CAWSAQTDSGNTIYF
CDR3 DNA: TGTGCCTGGAGTGCCCAGACAGACTCTGGAAACACCATATATTTT

V gene: TRBV9
J gene: TRBJ1-1
D gene: -
clone size: -
CDR3 protein: CASSALGEAFF
CDR3 DNA: TGTGCCAGCAGCGCACTAGGTGAAGCTTTCTTT

V gene: TRBV6-2/TRBV6-3
J gene: TRBJ2-3
D gene: TRBD2
clone size: once
CDR3 protein: CASRSLREATDTQYF
CDR3 DNA: TGTGCCAGCCGTTCCTTGCGGGAGGCCACAGATACGCAGTATTTT

V gene: TRBV13
J gene: TRBJ2-1
D gene: TRBD2
clone size: -
CDR3 protein: CASCTSGSGIEQFF
CDR3 DNA: TGTGCCAGCTGTACTAGCGGGAGTGGAATTGAGCAGTTCTTC

V gene: TRBV2
J gene: TRBJ2-7
D gene: TRBD2
clone size: -
CDR3 protein: CASSSGLDIYEQYF
CDR3 DNA: TGTGCCAGCAGCTCTGGACTAGATATCTACGAGCAGTACTTC

V gene: TRBV4-2
J gene: TRBJ2-1
D gene: -
clone size: -
CDR3 protein: CASSQAQAYEQFF
CDR3 DNA: TGTGCCAGCAGCCAAGCACAGGCCTATGAGCAGTTCTTC

V gene: TRBV27
J gene: TRBJ2-1
D gene: TRBD2
clone size: once
CDR3 protein: CASSSPLTSGSYNEQFF
CDR3 DNA: TGTGCCAGCAGTTCCCCCCTGACTAGCGGCTCCTACAATGAGCAGTTCTTC

V gene: TRBV2
J gene: TRBJ2-1
D gene: -
clone size: -
CDR3 protein: CASSVGRDATYNEQFF
CDR3 DNA: TGTGCCAGCAGTGTTGGGCGGGATGCCACCTACAATGAGCAGTTCTTC

V gene: TRBV3-1/TRBV3-2
J gene: TRBJ1-5
D gene: -
clone size: few
CDR3 protein: CASSQGVGSGQPQHF
CDR3 DNA: TGTGCCAGCAGCCAAGGTGTGGGGTCAGGGCAGCCCCAGCATTTT

V gene: TRBV7-9
J gene: TRBJ1-1
D gene: -
clone size: -
CDR3 protein: CASSFGPYEAFF
CDR3 DNA: TGTGCCAGCAGCTTTGGTCCCTATGAAGCTTTCTTT

V gene: TRBV27
J gene: TRBJ2-1
D gene: TRBD2
clone size: -
CDR3 protein: CASRHPGLVSDEQFF
CDR3 DNA: TGTGCCAGTCGCCACCCGGGACTAGTTAGCGATGAGCAGTTCTTC

V gene: TRBV5-1
J gene: TRBJ2-7
D gene: -
clone size: few
CDR3 protein: CASRTAVTSYEQYF
CDR3 DNA: TGCGCCAGCCGGACAGCCGTTACATCCTACGAGCAGTACTTC

V gene: TRBV11-2
J gene: TRBJ2-7
D gene: -
clone size: -
CDR3 protein: CASSLLLAGTYEQYF
CDR3 DNA: TGTGCCAGCAGCTTATTACTCGCGGGGACCTACGAGCAGTACTTC

V gene: TRBV13
J gene: TRBJ2-1
D gene: -
clone size: -
CDR3 protein: CASSDAGPGNEQFF
CDR3 DNA: TGTGCCAGCAGCGACGCGGGACCAGGCAATGAGCAGTTCTTC

V gene: TRBV12-3/TRBV12-4
J gene: TRBJ2-3
D gene: TRBD1
clone size: -
CDR3 protein: CASSLLGPGQEYF
CDR3 DNA: TGTGCCAGCAGTCTTCTCGGACCAGGACAGGAGTATTTT

V gene: TRBV10-2
J gene: TRBJ2-7
D gene: TRBD2
clone size: few
CDR3 protein: CASFRESGRTDEQYF
CDR3 DNA: TGCGCCAGCTTCAGGGAGAGCGGGAGAACGGACGAGCAGTACTTC

V gene: TRBV6-5
J gene: TRBJ2-1
D gene: -
clone size: -
CDR3 protein: CASREGLTTYNEQFF
CDR3 DNA: TGTGCCAGCAGGGAGGGTCTTACTACCTACAATGAGCAGTTCTTC

V gene: TRBV10-3
J gene: TRBJ2-1
D gene: TRBD2
clone size: -
CDR3 protein: CAISELTGGNEQFF
CDR3 DNA: TGTGCCATCAGTGAATTAACGGGGGGGAATGAGCAGTTCTTC

V gene: TRBV12-5
J gene: TRBJ1-4
D gene: TRBD1
clone size: -
CDR3 protein: CASSTGDSRTNEKLFF
CDR3 DNA: TGTGCTAGTTCAACAGGGGACTCTAGAACTAATGAAAAACTGTTTTTT

V gene: TRBV6-6
J gene: TRBJ2-3
D gene: -
clone size: -
CDR3 protein: CASSYGGGADTQYF
CDR3 DNA: TGTGCCAGCAGTTATGGAGGCGGTGCAGATACGCAGTATTTT

V gene: TRBV3-1/TRBV3-2
J gene: TRBJ2-3
D gene: TRBD2
clone size: few
CDR3 protein: CASSQGKGTLGRRDTQYF
CDR3 DNA: TGTGCCAGCAGCCAAGGTAAAGGGACCCTCGGGAGGAGAGATACGCAGTATTTT

V gene: TRBV6-4
J gene: TRBJ2-7
D gene: -
clone size: few
CDR3 protein: CASSVTGDNYEQYF
CDR3 DNA: TGTGCCAGCAGTGTCACTGGGGACAACTACGAGCAGTACTTC

V gene: TRBV4-1
J gene: TRBJ2-1
D gene: -
clone size: -
CDR3 protein: CASSRVFAMVNEQFF
CDR3 DNA: TGCGCCAGCAGCCGTGTATTTGCGATGGTAAATGAGCAGTTCTTC

V gene: TRBV24-1
J gene: TRBJ1-4
D gene: -
clone size: -
CDR3 protein: CATSDSRGAEKLFF
CDR3 DNA: TGTGCCACCAGTGATTCCCGGGGGGCGGAAAAACTGTTTTTT

V gene: TRBV24-1
J gene: TRBJ2-2
D gene: -
clone size: -
CDR3 protein: CATSEWTPENTGELFF
CDR3 DNA: TGTGCCACCAGTGAATGGACACCCGAGAACACCGGGGAGCTGTTTTTT

V gene: TRBV4-1
J gene: TRBJ2-7
D gene: TRBD1
clone size: -
CDR3 protein: CASSQVNRGLKNEQYF
CDR3 DNA: TGCGCCAGCAGCCAAGTTAACAGGGGGCTAAAGAACGAGCAGTACTTC

V gene: TRBV29-1
J gene: TRBJ2-7
D gene: TRBD2
clone size: -
CDR3 protein: CSVVPGTSGIDEQYF
CDR3 DNA: TGCAGCGTTGTACCCGGGACTAGCGGGATCGACGAGCAGTACTTC

V gene: TRBV5-6
J gene: TRBJ1-1
D gene: TRBD1
clone size: -
CDR3 protein: CASSSPGQSNTEAFF
CDR3 DNA: TGTGCCAGCAGCTCACCGGGACAGTCTAACACTGAAGCTTTCTTT

V gene: TRBV28
J gene: TRBJ1-3
D gene: -
clone size: -
CDR3 protein: CASSLTYSGNTIYF
CDR3 DNA: TGTGCCAGCAGTTTAACATACTCTGGAAACACCATATATTTT

V gene: TRBV27
J gene: TRBJ2-7
D gene: -
clone size: -
CDR3 protein: CASSLYINYEQYF
CDR3 DNA: TGTGCCAGCAGTTTATACATAAACTACGAGCAGTACTTC

V gene: TRBV11-3
J gene: TRBJ2-7
D gene: TRBD2
clone size: -
CDR3 protein: CASSKGTSYEQYF
CDR3 DNA: TGTGCCAGCAGCAAAGGGACTAGCTACGAGCAGTACTTC

V gene: TRBV28
J gene: TRBJ2-7
D gene: TRBD1
clone size: -
CDR3 protein: CASSYDRASYEQYF
CDR3 DNA: TGTGCCAGCAGTTACGACAGGGCCTCCTACGAGCAGTACTTC

V gene: TRBV11-2
J gene: TRBJ2-1
D gene: TRBD2
clone size: -
CDR3 protein: CASSNEQREAENEQFF
CDR3 DNA: TGTGCCAGCAGCAACGAGCAGCGGGAGGCAGAGAATGAGCAGTTCTTC

V gene: TRBV7-9
J gene: TRBJ2-7
D gene: TRBD1
clone size: -
CDR3 protein: CASSHPRQGLTYEQYF
CDR3 DNA: TGTGCCAGCAGCCACCCCCGACAGGGCTTAACCTACGAGCAGTACTTC

V gene: TRBV6-5
J gene: TRBJ1-2
D gene: -
clone size: -
CDR3 protein: CASSPGSHNYGYTF
CDR3 DNA: TGTGCCAGCAGTCCGGGTTCTCACAACTATGGCTACACCTTC

V gene: TRBV10-1
J gene: TRBJ2-7
D gene: TRBD2
clone size: once
CDR3 protein: CASSPTSASYEQYF
CDR3 DNA: TGCGCCAGCAGCCCGACTAGCGCCTCCTACGAGCAGTACTTC

V gene: TRBV5-1
J gene: TRBJ2-7
D gene: -
clone size: -
CDR3 protein: CASSLNSAYEQYF
CDR3 DNA: TGCGCCAGCAGCTTGAACAGTGCCTACGAGCAGTACTTC